Each of the 25 T cell receptor beta chains below was sequenced from the same sample in a study of lymphopenia after photon versus proton radiotherapy. The data were produced by immunoSEQ multiplex PCR, yet TCRdb's version contains in-frame clones alone and is incomplete. The repertoire consists of 20,000 to 25,000 clones, with 84% occurring once and the leading ten covering 2.9%. The sample consisted of peripheral blood, taken from a patient treated with photon-based radiotherapy. These receptors were obtained from a woman in her forties or fifties with pancreatic cancer.

CDR3 residues: CASSSTVNYGYTF. CDR3 DNA sequence: TGTGCCAGCAGCTCGACAGTAAACTATGGCTACACCTTC. The V and J genes are TRBV4-2 and TRBJ1-2, with a tentative D call TRBD1 (5 bases). The V gene lost 5 bases and the J gene lost 2 bases, with 9 bases spanning the gap. Germline V gene sequence: CDR1 LGHNA, CDR2 YNFKEQ. CDR3 length: 13 residues.

This clone is a singleton in its sample. The CDR3 is CASSLRGRNTDTQYF. The CDR3 DNA sequence: TGTGCCAGCAGTTTAAGAGGGAGGAACACAGATACGCAGTATTTT. This chain links TRBV27 with TRBJ2-3; a weak D match, TRBD2 (6 bases). Trimming stripped 2 bases from V and 2 bases from J, with 11 bases between. The CDR3 loop spans 15 amino acids. Germline V CDR1 and CDR2: MNHEY, SMNVEV (reference sequence).

V is TRBV27 and J is TRBJ1-5; D not certain. Trimming removed 2 bases at V and 7 bases at J, with 3 bases between. Germline values: CDR1 MNHEY, CDR2 SMNVEV (reference sequence). The CDR3 consists of 11 residues. Written as DNA, the CDR3 is TGTGCCAGCAGTTTAAACCAGCCCCAGCATTTT. Protein product: CASSLNQPQHF.

The chain links TRBV6-5 to TRBJ2-1; weak D call: TRBD2 (5 bases). CDR1 is MNHEY, CDR2 SVGAGI, per germline. There are 14 residues in the CDR3. Trimming shortened V by 5 bases and J by 4 bases, and 12 bases separated the two germline ends. CDR3 in DNA: TGTGCCAGCAGTCGGCGGGTTCGGTACAATGAGCAGTTCTTC. Translating gives CASSRRVRYNEQFF.

The gene calls are TRBV7-9 and TRBJ2-4; the D gene is possibly TRBD1 (5 bases). The CDR3 has 15 residues. V gave up 2 bases and J gave up 0 bases, with 8 bases separating them. Germline lookup yields CDR1 SEHNR and CDR2 FQNEAQ (reference sequence). CDR3 sequence: CASSLTTVAKNIQYF. In DNA form, the CDR3 reads TGTGCCAGCAGCTTAACGACAGTAGCCAAAAACATTCAGTACTTC.

The genes are TRBV9 and TRBJ2-7; D possibly corresponds to TRBD2 (6 bases). The length of the CDR3 is 15 residues. Trimming left V 0 bases short and J 1 base short, with 11 bases between. The germline V gene encodes CDR1 SGDLS and CDR2 YYNGEE. The CDR3 nucleotides are TGTGCCAGCAGCGTAGGGTTGGGGGGTTCCTACGAGCAGTACTTC. This gives the protein CASSVGLGGSYEQYF.

The CDR3 reads CASSWGTGADYGYTF. CDR3 DNA: TGTGCCAGCAGTTGGGGGACAGGGGCGGACTATGGCTACACCTTC. The chain uses TRBV6-5 and TRBJ1-2, with 10 bases identical to TRBD1. Germline V lookup: CDR1 MNHEY, CDR2 SVGAGI. The CDR3 contains 15 residues. V was pared by 4 bases and J by 3 bases, with 5 bases of the junction left unmatched.

The rearrangement joins TRBV28 to TRBJ1-1, with D unresolved. Germline CDR1 and CDR2: MDHEN and SYDVKM. There are 14 residues in the CDR3. Deletions cut 2 bases from V and 1 base from J, with 8 bases between. The CDR3 region is CASSLIQKNTEAFF. CDR3 nucleotides: TGTGCCAGCAGTTTAATACAGAAGAACACTGAAGCTTTCTTT. Variable domain in full (rest from reference TRBV28 and TRBJ1-1): DVKVTQSSRYLVKRTGEKVFLECVQDMDHENMFWYRQDPGLGLRLIYFSYDVKMKEKGDIPEGYSVSREKKERFSLILESASTNQTSMYLCASSLIQKNTEAFFGQGTRLTVV.

The chain has TRBV11-2 and TRBJ2-5, with D unclear. There are 13 residues in the CDR3. CDR1 is SGHAT and CDR2 is FQNNGV in the germline V gene. The V end was cut by 3 bases, the J end by 0 bases, with 5 bases between. The CDR3 DNA reads TGTGCCAGCAGCTTGGAACACCAAGAGACCCAGTACTTC. This encodes CASSLEHQETQYF. Full variable domain (rest looked up from reference TRBV11-2 and TRBJ2-5): EAGVAQSPRYKIIEKRQSVAFWCNPISGHATLYWYQQILGQGPKLLIQFQNNGVVDDSQLPKDRFSAERLKGVDSTLKIQPAKLEDSAVYLCASSLEHQETQYFGPGTRLLVL.

The genes are TRBV27 and TRBJ1-2; maybe TRBD1 (5 bases). Trimming removed 0 bases at V and 4 bases at J, with 9 bases between. The CDR3 is made up of 14 amino acids. Germline V gene lookup returns CDR1 MNHEY and CDR2 SMNVEV (reference sequence). CDR3 protein: CASSLSRASYGYTF. The CDR3 bases are TGTGCCAGCAGTTTATCCAGGGCCAGCTATGGCTACACCTTC.

This chain connects TRBV27 to TRBJ1-2; TRBD1 matches 7 bases. This CDR3 has 14 amino acids. With 2 bases clipped from V and 7 bases from J, the junction kept 7 bases outside the gene matches. Germline V gene data show CDR1 as MNHEY and CDR2 as SMNVEV (reference sequence). DNA of the CDR3: TGTGCCAGCAGTTTAGGACAGGCGGTAGGTGGCTACACCTTC. Its protein is CASSLGQAVGGYTF.

This clone was detected only a few times. This sequence joins TRBV2 and TRBJ1-2, with 7 bases identical to TRBD1. This CDR3 has 14 amino acids. Looked up from germline, CDR1 is SNHLY and CDR2 is FYNNEI. Trimming removed 5 bases from V and 4 bases from J; junction bases left unmatched: 7. This CDR3 is CASSPGQAAYGYTF. The CDR3 DNA sequence: TGTGCCAGCAGTCCCGGACAGGCAGCCTATGGCTACACCTTC.

The V gene is TRBV7-6, the J gene TRBJ2-7; 8 bases align to TRBD1. The CDR3 sequence is 14 residues long. V lost 3 bases and J lost 3; bases outside the gene matches: 4. Looked up from germline, CDR1 is SGHVS and CDR2 is FNYEAQ. For the CDR3, the DNA is TGTGCCAGCAGCTTGGGACAGGAAGGCTACGAGCAGTACTTC. This encodes CASSLGQEGYEQYF.

The J gene is TRBJ2-3, the V gene TRBV7-7; 11 bases are shared with TRBD2. The CDR3 sequence is 17 residues long. Germline lookup yields CDR1 SSHAT and CDR2 FNYEAQ (reference sequence). Trimming removed 5 bases from V and 3 bases from J; junction bases left unmatched: 10. The CDR3 coding sequence is TGTGCCAGCAGCCCTTTCCCCGGGACTAGCGGTACAGATACGCAGTATTTT. Translation gives CASSPFPGTSGTDTQYF.

In DNA form, the CDR3 reads TGCGCCAGCAGCGGGACAGGTCTCGAGCAGTACTTC. It codes for CASSGTGLEQYF. This sequence joins TRBV5-1 and TRBJ2-7; TRBD1 matches at 8 bases. The J segment lost 6 bases and the V segment lost 4 bases, leaving 3 bases of the junction unmatched. CDR3 size: 12 residues. Germline V gives CDR1 SGHRS, CDR2 YFSETQ. Full variable domain (outside the CDR3, taken from reference TRBV5-1 and TRBJ2-7): KAGVTQTPRYLIKTRGQQVTLSCSPISGHRSVSWYQQTPGQGLQFLFEYFSETQRNKGNFPGRFSGRQFSNSRSEMNVSTLELGDSALYLCASSGTGLEQYFGPGTRLTVT.

The chain links TRBV5-8 to TRBJ2-5; 7 nucleotides align to TRBD2. Germline CDR1 SGHTS, CDR2 YDEGEE. This CDR3 spans 15 amino acids. V lost 7 bases, J lost 2 bases, and 11 bases stayed unmatched. CDR3 residues: CASGGRGRVQETQYF. The CDR3 DNA is TGTGCCAGCGGAGGGAGGGGCAGGGTACAAGAGACCCAGTACTTC.

The chain joins TRBV15 to TRBJ2-1, with TRBD2 identical over 9 bases. The length of the CDR3 is 15 residues. The J segment lost 6 bases and the V segment lost 1 base, leaving 4 bases of the junction unmatched. CDR1 and CDR2 (germline): LNHNV, YYDKDF (reference sequence). CDR3 nucleotides: TGTGCCACCAGCAGAGTTGAAGCGGGGGGCAATGAGCAGTTCTTC. It yields the protein CATSRVEAGGNEQFF.

The chain couples TRBV28 to TRBJ1-6; D not certain. The CDR3 has 11 residues. The V and J ends lost 3 bases and 16 bases respectively, with 10 bases between them. CDR1 MDHEN and CDR2 SYDVKM come from the germline V gene. The CDR3 bases are TGTGCCAGCAGTTTTCAAGTCCAACTCCACTTT. It encodes CASSFQVQLHF.

The chain combines TRBV5-1 with TRBJ1-3; unclear D gene. The CDR3 has 13 amino acids. Germline V CDR1 and CDR2: SGHRS, YFSETQ. The V and J ends lost 4 bases and 8 bases respectively, with 13 bases between them. CDR3 nucleotides: TGCGCCAGCAGCAGGGAAGGGAAAGACACCATATATTTT. Encoded protein: CASSREGKDTIYF. The full variable domain, completed using reference TRBV5-1 and TRBJ1-3, is KAGVTQTPRYLIKTRGQQVTLSCSPISGHRSVSWYQQTPGQGLQFLFEYFSETQRNKGNFPGRFSGRQFSNSRSEMNVSTLELGDSALYLCASSREGKDTIYFGEGSWLTVV.

The DNA for the CDR3 is TGTGCCAGCAGCCCTCCCGGAGGGGGGGTTTACGAGCAGTACTTC. Translating gives CASSPPGGGVYEQYF. The V gene is TRBV9, the J gene TRBJ2-7, with D maybe TRBD2 (7 bases). CDR3 length: 15 amino acids. Between the trimmed V and J ends, which lost 4 bases and 4 bases, there was a span of 18 bases. Germline CDR1 and CDR2: SGDLS and YYNGEE.

The rearrangement joins TRBV13 to TRBJ2-7, with D possibly being TRBD1 or TRBD2 (5 bases each). The length of the CDR3 is 14 residues. Germline values: CDR1 PRHDT, CDR2 FYEKMQ (reference sequence). V gave up 1 base and J gave up 4 bases, with 11 bases separating them. CDR3 DNA: TGTGCCAGCAGCTTAGCGGACGGGACGTACGAGCAGTACTTC. Its translation is CASSLADGTYEQYF.

This clone was counted a few times. The chain links TRBV18 to TRBJ1-2; maybe TRBD1 (5 bases). Germline CDR1 and CDR2: KGHSH and LQKENI. The CDR3 length is 13 residues. The V end was cut by 4 bases, the J end by 7 bases, with 13 bases between. In DNA, the CDR3 is TGTGCCAGCTCACTCCAAGACAGTTCTGGCTACACCTTC. It codes for CASSLQDSSGYTF. Looking up the rest from reference TRBV18 and TRBJ1-2 gives the full variable domain: NAGVMQNPRHLVRRRGQEARLRCSPMKGHSHVYWYRQLPEEGLKFMVYLQKENIIDESGMPKERFSAEFPKEGPSILRIQQVVRGDSAAYFCASSLQDSSGYTFGSGTRLTVV.

This sequence joins TRBV19 and TRBJ2-5; D remains unclear. Trimming removed 4 bases from V and 4 bases from J, with 7 bases in between. Germline V lookup: CDR1 LNHDA, CDR2 SQIVND (reference sequence). CDR3 length: 12 residues. CDR3 residues: CASSNTGETQYF. The CDR3 region has the DNA TGTGCCAGTAGTAATACGGGAGAGACCCAGTACTTC.

The chain uses TRBV4-3 and TRBJ2-2, with 8 bases lining up with TRBD1. CDR1 is LGHNA, CDR2 YSLEER, per germline. The V segment lost 0 bases and the J segment 4 bases; nucleotides outside the gene matches: 13. The CDR3 has 19 amino acids. CDR3: CASSQDRAGGVGITGELFF. In DNA form, the CDR3 reads TGCGCCAGCAGCCAAGATCGAGCAGGGGGCGTCGGGATCACCGGGGAGCTGTTTTTT.

V and J are TRBV10-3 and TRBJ2-5, with 7 bases fitting TRBD2. Germline assignment: CDR1 ENHRY and CDR2 SYGVKD. The CDR3 has 13 amino acids. The J segment lost 7 bases and the V segment lost 4 bases, leaving 6 bases of the junction unmatched. CDR3 nucleotides: TGTGCCATCAGTGGACGGGGGGAGGGGACCCAGTACTTC. Translating it yields CAISGRGEGTQYF.